These 25 T cell receptor beta chains were sequenced from one sample in a study of CD8+ T cells in alopecia areata. Sequencing used cDNA as its template, made by extracting RNA and reverse transcribing it. Clones were sequenced by immunoSEQ multiplex PCR, and TCRdb holds only the in-frame ones, with some missing. The sample yields 150,000 or so clones, more than 75% seen once. Sequences were derived from CD8+ T cells sorted from blood, sampled at week 0. The receptor set was obtained from a human donor with alopecia areata.

This CDR3 reads CASSSGGLGYNEQFF. CDR3 nucleotides: TGCGCCAGCAGCTCAGGGGGCCTCGGCTACAATGAGCAGTTCTTC. This chain connects TRBV4-1 to TRBJ2-1; 8 bases align to TRBD1. Germline lookup yields CDR1 MGHRA and CDR2 YSYEKL. The CDR3 length is 15 residues. The junction had 6 bases not matched to a gene; V was cut back by 5 bases and J by 3 bases.

V and J are TRBV27 and TRBJ2-1; D gene unclear. The CDR3 runs 12 residues. The germline V gene has CDR1 MNHEY and CDR2 SMNVEV (reference sequence). The V and J ends lost 7 bases and 10 bases respectively, with 14 bases between them. The CDR3 spells CASIGSHWEQFF. The CDR3 DNA is TGTGCCAGCATCGGCTCCCACTGGGAGCAGTTCTTC.

The CDR3 region is CASSLEVAGVQPQHF. The DNA for the CDR3 is TGTGCCAGCAGCTTAGAGGTGGCAGGGGTTCAGCCCCAGCATTTT. This sequence joins TRBV7-2 and TRBJ1-5; D possibly corresponds to TRBD1 (6 bases). Looked up from germline, CDR1 is SGHTA and CDR2 is FQGNSA. The CDR3 totals 15 residues. The V end lost 1 base, the J end lost 6 bases, and 13 bases lay between the germline ends.

The chain employs TRBV6-5 and TRBJ2-5, with 9 positions matching TRBD1. The CDR3 totals 14 residues. V lost 2 bases to trimming and J lost 3 bases; unmatched junction nucleotides: 1. Germline-derived CDR1 and CDR2 are MNHEY and SVGAGI. CDR3 region: CASSYRTGEETQYF. CDR3 DNA sequence: TGTGCCAGCAGTTACAGGACAGGGGAAGAGACCCAGTACTTC.

The chain is built from TRBV30 and TRBJ1-1; D call uncertain. Per the germline V gene, CDR1 is GTSNPN and CDR2 is SVGIG (reference sequence). The CDR3 has 10 residues. V dropped 5 bases and J dropped 9 bases, with 10 bases sitting between them. CDR3 in amino acids: CAWASGKAFF. The CDR3 nucleotides read TGTGCCTGGGCGTCGGGGAAAGCTTTCTTT. Full variable domain (rest looked up from reference TRBV30 and TRBJ1-1): SQTIHQWPATLVQPVGSPLSLECTVEGTSNPNLYWYRQAAGRGLQLLFYSVGIGQISSEVPQNLSASRPQDRQFILSSKKLLLSDSGFYLCAWASGKAFFGQGTRLTVV.

This clone occurred a few times. This sequence joins TRBV4-1 and TRBJ2-2, with D perhaps TRBD1 (5 bases). CDR1 and CDR2 from the germline V gene are MGHRA and YSYEKL. This CDR3 is 15 amino acids long. V lost 8 bases and J lost 1, with 14 bases in between. CDR3 residues: CASGWGGENTGELFF. The DNA of the CDR3 is TGCGCCAGCGGGTGGGGCGGAGAGAACACCGGGGAGCTGTTTTTT.

V is TRBV9 and J is TRBJ2-5, with D possibly being TRBD1 or TRBD2 (5 bases each). Trimming took off 2 bases at V and 1 base at J, with 9 bases between the two ends. Germline CDR1 reads SGDLS; CDR2 reads YYNGEE. The CDR3 spans 14 residues. The CDR3 protein is CASSVAGTQETQYF. CDR3 in DNA: TGTGCCAGCAGCGTTGCCGGGACCCAAGAGACCCAGTACTTC.

The rearrangement links TRBV7-2 to TRBJ2-2, with D possibly being TRBD2 (6 bases). Germline V gives CDR1 SGHTA, CDR2 FQGNSA. The CDR3 runs to 16 residues. V lost 1 base and J 3 bases, leaving 12 bases between the germline ends. CDR3 sequence reads: CASSLVTGRYTGELFF. The CDR3, as DNA: TGTGCCAGCAGCTTAGTGACGGGGAGGTACACCGGGGAGCTGTTTTTT.

V is TRBV7-9 and J is TRBJ1-1; D is undetermined. The CDR3 length is 15 residues. Germline V gene data show CDR1 as SEHNR and CDR2 as FQNEAQ (reference sequence). The germline V and J ends were trimmed by 7 bases and 3 bases, with 18 bases remaining between them. The CDR3 nucleotides read TGTGCCAGCATCCAGACCCCCCGGCTGGACACTGAAGCTTTCTTT. Translated, it gives CASIQTPRLDTEAFF. The full variable domain, completed using reference TRBV7-9 and TRBJ1-1, is DTGVSQNPRHKITKRGQNVTFRCDPISEHNRLYWYRQTLGQGPEFLTYFQNEAQLEKSRLLSDRFSAERPKGSFSTLEIQRTEQGDSAMYLCASIQTPRLDTEAFFGQGTRLTVV.

The rearrangement links TRBV27 to TRBJ2-2; TRBD2 matches at 9 bases. V trimming: 8 bases; J trimming: 6 bases; junction bases outside the gene matches: 10. The CDR3 is 15 amino acids. Germline V gene lookup returns CDR1 MNHEY and CDR2 SMNVEV (reference sequence). The CDR3 DNA sequence: TGTGCCAGCCAGAGCGGGGGGATAGTCGCCGGGGAGCTGTTTTTT. Protein sequence: CASQSGGIVAGELFF.

CDR3 bases: TGTGCCAGCAGCCAAGATCTAGGGCGCACAGATACGCAGTATTTT. It translates to CASSQDLGRTDTQYF. The chain employs TRBV4-2 and TRBJ2-3; D unclear. This CDR3 comprises 15 residues. Trimming stripped 0 bases from V and 1 base from J, with 8 bases between. CDR1 and CDR2 (germline): LGHNA, YNFKEQ.

The V call is TRBV6-5, the J call TRBJ2-7; 10 bases are a match to TRBD2. CDR3 length equals 14 residues. The germline V gene encodes CDR1 MNHEY and CDR2 SVGAGI. J gave up 2 bases and V 8 bases, and 6 bases lay outside the gene matches. CDR3 region: CASGSSGSTYEQYF. The CDR3 bases are TGTGCCAGCGGGTCTAGCGGGAGCACCTACGAGCAGTACTTC.

The chain links TRBV7-9 to TRBJ2-7, with D perhaps being TRBD1 or TRBD2 (5 bases each). CDR1 is SEHNR, CDR2 FQNEAQ, per germline (reference sequence). V was cut by 4 bases and J by 5 bases, with 9 bases left in between. This CDR3 is built from 12 residues. DNA of the CDR3: TGTGCCAGCAGCTCCATGGGGGACGAGCAGTACTTC. Encoded protein: CASSSMGDEQYF. The full variable domain, in which reference TRBV7-9 and TRBJ2-7 provide the parts outside the CDR3, is DTGVSQNPRHKITKRGQNVTFRCDPISEHNRLYWYRQTLGQGPEFLTYFQNEAQLEKSRLLSDRFSAERPKGSFSTLEIQRTEQGDSAMYLCASSSMGDEQYFGPGTRLTVT.

V usage is TRBV6-4 and J usage is TRBJ2-1; 8 nucleotides align to TRBD2. The J segment lost 7 bases and the V segment lost 3 bases, leaving 8 bases of the junction unmatched. The CDR3 runs to 15 residues. Per germline, CDR1 MRHNA and CDR2 SNTAGT. The CDR3 loop is CASSESSGSPNEQFF. The CDR3 nucleotides are TGTGCCAGCAGTGAGTCGAGCGGGAGTCCTAATGAGCAGTTCTTC.

The J gene is TRBJ1-1, the V gene TRBV5-1; 12 bases are a match to TRBD1. Germline assignment: CDR1 SGHRS and CDR2 YFSETQ. There are 14 residues in the CDR3. Germline trimming cut 4 bases from V and 6 bases from J; bases unmatched to any gene: 4. The CDR3 sequence: CASSVGQGASEAFF. CDR3 in DNA: TGCGCCAGCAGCGTGGGACAGGGGGCCTCTGAAGCTTTCTTT.

V gene TRBV7-9 combines with J gene TRBJ2-7, with 10 nucleotides matching TRBD2. The germline CDR1 and CDR2 sequences are SEHNR and FQNEAQ (reference sequence). V lost 7 bases, J lost 4 bases, and 4 bases stayed unmatched. CDR3 length equals 13 residues. The CDR3 spells CASTRTSGYEQYF. CDR3 DNA sequence: TGTGCCAGCACCCGGACTAGCGGTTACGAGCAGTACTTC.

The CDR3 region is CASSAYQGTYEQYF. In DNA form, the CDR3 reads TGTGCCAGCAGTGCCTATCAGGGGACGTACGAGCAGTACTTC. The chain uses TRBV25-1 and TRBJ2-7; D perhaps matches TRBD1 (6 bases). CDR3 length equals 14 residues. The V end lost 4 bases, the J end lost 4 bases, and 14 bases lay between the germline ends. Germline V gives CDR1 MGHDK, CDR2 SYGVNS.

V gene TRBV6-1 combines with J gene TRBJ2-3; no firm D call. Germline CDR1 MNHNS, CDR2 SASEGT. The CDR3 extends over 13 amino acids. The V end was cut by 1 base, the J end by 2 bases, with 4 bases between. Written as DNA, the CDR3 is TGTGCCAGCAGTGAAGTAGCCACAGATACGCAGTATTTT. Translated: CASSEVATDTQYF.

The chain is built from TRBV6-1 and TRBJ1-5, with 8 nucleotides matching TRBD1. The V gene's germline CDR1 is MNHNS and CDR2 SASEGT. This CDR3 is 15 amino acids long. With 6 bases clipped from V and 2 bases from J, the junction kept 6 bases outside the gene matches. Here the CDR3 DNA reads TGTGCCAGCAGAGCAGGACAGGGTCGCAATCAGCCCCAGCATTTT. Its translation is CASRAGQGRNQPQHF.

This clone has only one observation. V gene TRBV30 combines with J gene TRBJ1-1; a weak D match, TRBD1 (5 bases). The CDR3 has 14 amino acids. Trimming took 2 bases from V and 3 from J, leaving 13 bases between them. The germline gives CDR1 GTSNPN, CDR2 SVGIG (reference sequence). CDR3 protein: CAWSHLGGDTEAFF. The CDR3 nucleotides are TGTGCCTGGAGTCATCTGGGGGGGGACACTGAAGCTTTCTTT. Drawing the rest from reference TRBV30 and TRBJ1-1, the complete variable domain is SQTIHQWPATLVQPVGSPLSLECTVEGTSNPNLYWYRQAAGRGLQLLFYSVGIGQISSEVPQNLSASRPQDRQFILSSKKLLLSDSGFYLCAWSHLGGDTEAFFGQGTRLTVV.

The rearrangement links TRBV6-1 to TRBJ2-7, with 8 nucleotides matching TRBD1. This CDR3 contains 15 residues. V shed 4 bases, J shed 0 bases, and the junction held 5 bases outside the gene matches. Per the germline V gene, CDR1 is MNHNS and CDR2 is SASEGT. CDR3 in DNA: TGTGCCAGCAGTGGGGGACAGGAAATCTCCTACGAGCAGTACTTC. It yields the protein CASSGGQEISYEQYF.

The genes are TRBV7-2 and TRBJ1-2; D remains ambiguous. The CDR3 is 15 amino acids. Germline CDR1 is SGHTA and CDR2 is FQGNSA. The V end was cut by 7 bases, the J end by 5 bases, with 20 bases between. Here the CDR3 reads CASTPLRPPVYGYTF. CDR3 nucleotide sequence: TGTGCCAGCACCCCCCTTAGACCTCCGGTTTATGGCTACACCTTC.

Remarks on this clone: Other DNA sequences in this sample translate to the same CDR3. The chain couples TRBV4-1 to TRBJ1-1; D not certain. There are 14 residues in the CDR3. Germline CDR1 reads MGHRA; CDR2 reads YSYEKL. V lost 1 base, J lost 0 bases, and 6 bases lay in between. CDR3 loop: CASSQGPMNTEAFF. CDR3 bases: TGCGCCAGCAGCCAAGGACCGATGAACACTGAAGCTTTCTTT.

This clone occurred once. The rearrangement uses TRBV5-6 and TRBJ2-7; D possibly uses TRBD1 or TRBD2 (6 bases each). The V end lost 4 bases, the J end lost 2 bases, and 19 bases lay between the germline ends. The length of the CDR3 is 16 residues. From germline, CDR1 is SGHDT and CDR2 YYEEEE. In nucleotides, the CDR3 is TGTGCCAGCAGCCCGGGGGCTCCTGCAGTCCCCTACGAGCAGTACTTC. It yields the protein CASSPGAPAVPYEQYF.

The chain is built from TRBV25-1 and TRBJ1-6; D is ambiguous. The germline CDR1 and CDR2 sequences are MGHDK and SYGVNS. The V gene lost 0 bases and the J gene lost 7 bases, with 7 bases spanning the gap. The CDR3 length is 14 residues. CDR3 in DNA: TGTGCCAGCAGTGAATATTACCTGAATTCACCCCTCCACTTT. Its translation is CASSEYYLNSPLHF.